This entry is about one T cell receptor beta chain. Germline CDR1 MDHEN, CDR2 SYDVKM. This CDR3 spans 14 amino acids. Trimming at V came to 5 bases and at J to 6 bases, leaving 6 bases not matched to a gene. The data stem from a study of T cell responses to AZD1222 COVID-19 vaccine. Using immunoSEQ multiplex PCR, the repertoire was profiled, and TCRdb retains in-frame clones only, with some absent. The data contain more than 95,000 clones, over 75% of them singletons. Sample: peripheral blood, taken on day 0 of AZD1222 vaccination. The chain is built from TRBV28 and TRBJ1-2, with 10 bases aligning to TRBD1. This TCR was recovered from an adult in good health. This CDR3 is CASSPPGQGNGYTF. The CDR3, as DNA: TGTGCCAGCAGTCCACCGGGACAGGGGAATGGCTACACCTTC.